These 30 T cell receptor beta chains were all obtained from the same sample, sequenced in a study of blood T cell repertoires in COVID-19. TCRdb's copy holds only in-frame clones and misses some; the assay was immunoSEQ multiplex PCR. Of 25,000 to 30,000 clones in the sample, approximately 80% are singletons; the top ten hold 60% to 70%. Source material: peripheral blood. These receptor sequences come from a man between 65 and 85 years old with acute or convalescent COVID-19.

This clone was seen a single time. The chain couples TRBV6-5 to TRBJ2-7; D ambiguous. V dropped 5 bases and J dropped 4 bases, with 12 bases sitting between them. Germline CDR1 reads MNHEY; CDR2 reads SVGAGI. The CDR3 runs 13 residues. For the CDR3, the DNA is TGTGCCAGCAGTCCAACGCGAGGTTACGAGCAGTACTTC. Translating it yields CASSPTRGYEQYF.

The chain has TRBV27 and TRBJ1-1; the D is unclear. The CDR3 loop spans 13 amino acids. Trimming removed 5 bases from V and 3 bases from J, with 10 bases in between. CDR1 and CDR2 from the germline V gene are MNHEY and SMNVEV (reference sequence). CDR3 sequence reads: CASSLGRYTEAFF. For the CDR3, the DNA is TGTGCCAGCAGTCTAGGGAGGTACACTGAAGCTTTCTTT.

The J gene is TRBJ1-2, the V gene TRBV5-1; tentatively, D is TRBD1 (6 bases). Trimming shortened V by 7 bases and J by 6 bases, and 13 bases separated the two germline ends. CDR1 is SGHRS and CDR2 is YFSETQ in the germline V gene. The CDR3 contains 12 residues. CDR3 sequence reads: CASGSEGDGYTF. Written as DNA, the CDR3 is TGCGCCAGCGGGTCCGAGGGGGATGGCTACACCTTC.

This clone was recorded once. This chain connects TRBV5-4 to TRBJ2-3; possibly TRBD2 for D (6 bases). There are 16 residues in the CDR3. The germline V and J ends were trimmed by 0 bases and 5 bases, with 16 bases remaining between them. Germline CDR1 and CDR2: SGHNT and YYREEE (reference sequence). The CDR3 DNA is TGTGCCAGCAGCTTGGGGGGACTCCCGAGCGAAGATACGCAGTATTTT. It yields the protein CASSLGGLPSEDTQYF.

J is TRBJ2-6 and V is TRBV19; D gene uncertain. Per the germline V gene, CDR1 is LNHDA and CDR2 is SQIVND (reference sequence). CDR3 size: 14 residues. V lost 7 bases to trimming and J lost 0 bases, with 7 bases between them. The CDR3 DNA is TGTGCCAGTACCCGGAGCTCTGGGGCCAACGTCCTGACTTTC. Amino acids: CASTRSSGANVLTF.

CDR3 amino acids: CASSPREINTGELFF. In DNA, the CDR3 is TGCGCCAGCAGCCCCCGGGAGATTAACACCGGGGAGCTGTTTTTT. The chain couples TRBV5-1 to TRBJ2-2, with D possibly matching TRBD2 (6 bases). The CDR3 spans 15 residues. Germline-derived CDR1 and CDR2 are SGHRS and YFSETQ. V lost 4 bases and J lost 2, with 12 bases in between.

The chain couples TRBV11-2 to TRBJ2-1, with 11 bases fitting TRBD1. The V segment lost 6 bases and the J segment 4 bases; nucleotides outside the gene matches: 8. The CDR3 covers 16 residues. Germline assignment: CDR1 SGHAT and CDR2 FQNNGV. The CDR3 nucleotides read TGTGCCAGCAGACGTGGGACAGGGGGATCATACAATGAGCAGTTCTTC. As protein: CASRRGTGGSYNEQFF.

In this sample, this clone turned up a few times. Other DNA sequences from this sample encode an identical CDR3 as well. Here the CDR3 DNA reads TGTGCCAGCAGTGACCCGCGCGGTAGCTATGGCTACACCTTC. It is translated as CASSDPRGSYGYTF. The rearrangement joins TRBV9 to TRBJ1-2; D remains ambiguous. The CDR3 runs 14 residues. Looked up from germline, CDR1 is SGDLS and CDR2 is YYNGEE. The V end was cut by 5 bases, the J end by 4 bases, with 15 bases between.

The V call is TRBV28, the J call TRBJ1-2; 9 nucleotides match TRBD1. This CDR3 has 14 amino acids. Germline lookup yields CDR1 MDHEN and CDR2 SYDVKM. V was pared by 7 bases and J by 4 bases, with 7 bases of the junction left unmatched. The CDR3 nucleotides read TGTGCCAGCATCGGGCCGGGACAGGGCTATGGCTACACCTTC. Protein product: CASIGPGQGYGYTF.

The chain recombines TRBV2 with TRBJ2-5; no definite D call. Per the germline V gene, CDR1 is SNHLY and CDR2 is FYNNEI. V was cut by 4 bases and J by 0 bases, with 6 bases left in between. The CDR3 runs to 13 residues. DNA of the CDR3: TGTGCCAGCAGTGCCCTAGACCAAGAGACCCAGTACTTC. Translated, it gives CASSALDQETQYF.

The rearrangement links TRBV6-5 to TRBJ1-4, with a weak D call TRBD1 (5 bases). V dropped 5 bases and J dropped 4 bases, with 14 bases sitting between them. The CDR3 is 15 residues long. Germline lookup yields CDR1 MNHEY and CDR2 SVGAGI. The DNA for the CDR3 is TGTGCCAGCAGTCCCACATCGACAGTTAATGAAAAACTGTTTTTT. This encodes CASSPTSTVNEKLFF.

The chain combines TRBV7-8 with TRBJ1-5, with unresolved D. V lost 0 bases, J lost 5 bases, and 8 bases lay in between. The CDR3 is 14 amino acids. Looked up from germline, CDR1 is SGHVS and CDR2 is FQNEAQ. The CDR3 is CASSLAGSDQPQHF. CDR3 nucleotide sequence: TGTGCCAGCAGCTTAGCCGGGTCTGATCAGCCCCAGCATTTT.

The CDR3 loop is CASSETDYGYTF. CDR3 nucleotides: TGTGCCAGCAGCGAGACAGATTATGGCTACACCTTC. This chain joins TRBV5-6 and TRBJ1-2; D is perhaps TRBD1 (5 bases). The CDR3 extends over 12 amino acids. V lost 4 bases to trimming and J lost 5 bases, with 9 bases between them. Germline CDR1 is SGHDT and CDR2 is YYEEEE.

The chain joins TRBV15 to TRBJ2-6; D gene uncertain. Germline CDR1 and CDR2: LNHNV and YYDKDF (reference sequence). The CDR3 consists of 17 residues. Trimming shortened V by 5 bases and J by 0 bases, and 14 bases separated the two germline ends. As DNA, the CDR3 is TGTGCCACCAGCGCCAGGCGCATAGACTCTGGGGCCAACGTCCTGACTTTC. Its translation: CATSARRIDSGANVLTF.

The table lists this clone with a few counts. V gene TRBV7-9 combines with J gene TRBJ1-2, with D possibly being TRBD1 (6 bases). The CDR3 loop spans 17 amino acids. The germline CDR1 and CDR2 sequences are SEHNR and FQNEAQ (reference sequence). V was trimmed by 5 bases and J by 3 bases, leaving 22 bases between them. CDR3 sequence reads: CASSQLLGTYIDYGYTF. In DNA form, the CDR3 reads TGTGCCAGCAGCCAGCTGCTAGGGACATATATAGACTATGGCTACACCTTC.

CDR3 DNA sequence: TGTGCCAGCAGCCAAGCCCAATTAACGGGAGGAAACACCATATATTTT. This codes for CASSQAQLTGGNTIYF. This chain connects TRBV4-2 to TRBJ1-3, with D unclear. Trimming left V 1 base short and J 4 bases short, with 14 bases between. From germline, CDR1 is LGHNA and CDR2 YNFKEQ. This CDR3 comprises 16 residues.

This rearrangement joins TRBV28 to TRBJ2-5; D perhaps matches TRBD1 (5 bases). Per germline, CDR1 MDHEN and CDR2 SYDVKM. V dropped 2 bases and J dropped 8 bases, with 18 bases sitting between them. This CDR3 has 15 residues. The CDR3 spells CASSLPGQTRETQYF. CDR3 DNA sequence: TGTGCCAGCAGTTTACCAGGGCAGACACGAGAAACCCAGTACTTC.

This clone was seen more than once but under ten times. V and J are TRBV7-8 and TRBJ2-3; tentative D call: TRBD1 (5 bases). The germline V and J ends were trimmed by 1 base and 0 bases, with 11 bases remaining between them. CDR1 is SGHVS and CDR2 is FQNEAQ in the germline V gene. The CDR3 has 16 residues. CDR3 residues: CASSLVTGASTDTQYF. The DNA of the CDR3 is TGTGCCAGCAGCTTAGTTACAGGAGCTAGCACAGATACGCAGTATTTT.

The chain carries TRBV14 and TRBJ1-2; 7 nucleotides agree with TRBD1. CDR3 size: 13 residues. Germline V CDR1 and CDR2: SGHDN, FVKESK. J lost 10 bases, V lost 0 bases, and 5 bases had no gene match. The CDR3 protein is CASSQDLRGLYTF. CDR3 coding DNA: TGTGCCAGCAGCCAAGATCTGAGGGGGCTCTACACCTTC.

The CDR3 DNA reads as TGCGCCAGCAGGACAGCCCAGGGTGAGCAGTTCTTC. Translation: CASRTAQGEQFF. This chain uses TRBV5-1 with TRBJ2-1; D might be TRBD1 (5 bases). Trimming removed 5 bases from V and 9 bases from J, with 12 bases in between. Germline V gene data show CDR1 as SGHRS and CDR2 as YFSETQ. There are 12 residues in the CDR3.

This chain connects TRBV19 to TRBJ2-2; no definite D call. Per germline, CDR1 LNHDA and CDR2 SQIVND (reference sequence). V was shortened by 4 bases and J by 4 bases, with 4 bases between the two germline ends. This CDR3 spans 12 amino acids. CDR3 sequence reads: CASSTLTGELFF. CDR3 bases: TGTGCCAGTAGTACCCTCACCGGGGAGCTGTTTTTT.

The J gene is TRBJ2-5, the V gene TRBV5-6; D possibly corresponds to TRBD1 (6 bases). CDR1 is SGHDT and CDR2 is YYEEEE in the germline V gene. The CDR3 spans 16 residues. The germline V and J ends were trimmed by 1 base and 5 bases, with 18 bases remaining between them. The DNA for the CDR3 is TGTGCCAGCAGCTTGTTAAAGACTGAGGGGGAGGAGACCCAGTACTTC. It codes for CASSLLKTEGEETQYF.

The rearrangement links TRBV10-3 to TRBJ2-2; 7 bases match TRBD2. Germline lookup yields CDR1 ENHRY and CDR2 SYGVKD. The CDR3 has 14 residues. Trimming removed 8 bases from V and 7 bases from J; junction bases left unmatched: 10. The DNA for the CDR3 is TGTGCCATCGGGGCTAGCGGACTTAACGGGGAGCTGTTTTTT. Encoded protein: CAIGASGLNGELFF.

V gene TRBV24-1 combines with J gene TRBJ2-1, with D perhaps matching TRBD2 (6 bases). V was clipped by 0 bases and J by 9 bases, with 20 bases between them. The CDR3 spans 17 residues. Germline loops: CDR1 KGHDR, CDR2 SFDVKD. CDR3 coding DNA: TGTGCCACCAGTGATTTGCCCATCGAGACTAGTTGGGTTGAGCAGTTCTTC. Its protein is CATSDLPIETSWVEQFF.

The rearrangement uses TRBV11-2 and TRBJ2-7; D might be TRBD1 (6 bases). The V gene's germline CDR1 is SGHAT and CDR2 FQNNGV. This CDR3 is 14 amino acids long. V was cut by 1 base and J by 4 bases, with 11 bases left in between. The CDR3 protein is CASSLAQGKYEQYF. For the CDR3, the DNA is TGTGCCAGCAGCTTAGCCCAGGGGAAATACGAGCAGTACTTC. Using reference TRBV11-2 and TRBJ2-7 for the parts outside the CDR3, the full variable domain is EAGVAQSPRYKIIEKRQSVAFWCNPISGHATLYWYQQILGQGPKLLIQFQNNGVVDDSQLPKDRFSAERLKGVDSTLKIQPAKLEDSAVYLCASSLAQGKYEQYFGPGTRLTVT.

The chain joins TRBV5-6 to TRBJ2-2; D is possibly TRBD2 (5 bases). Germline CDR1 is SGHDT and CDR2 is YYEEEE. Trimming removed 4 bases at V and 0 bases at J, with 13 bases between. CDR3 length: 16 residues. The CDR3 spells CASSQPGLSNTGELFF. The CDR3 DNA reads as TGTGCCAGCAGCCAACCCGGACTCTCGAACACCGGGGAGCTGTTTTTT.

This clone has only a few counts. The chain combines TRBV11-2 with TRBJ1-2, with TRBD1 matching 10 bases. The CDR3 sequence is 17 residues long. Germline V gene data show CDR1 as SGHAT and CDR2 as FQNNGV. V shed 5 bases and J 1 base; nucleotides not matched to a gene: 10. CDR3 loop: CASSPGLTGGGNYGYTF. The CDR3, as DNA: TGTGCCAGCAGCCCTGGGCTGACAGGGGGCGGTAACTATGGCTACACCTTC.

The gene calls are TRBV6-5 and TRBJ1-5; D might be TRBD1 (5 bases). V was clipped by 8 bases and J by 3 bases, with 11 bases between them. Germline V CDR1 and CDR2: MNHEY, SVGAGI. This CDR3 comprises 13 residues. CDR3 sequence reads: CASRGLFNQPQHF. CDR3 sequence (DNA): TGTGCCAGCCGGGGACTTTTCAATCAGCCCCAGCATTTT.

The rearrangement links TRBV7-9 to TRBJ2-3, with a possible D match to TRBD2 (5 bases). V lost 5 bases to trimming and J lost 4 bases, with 13 bases between them. CDR1 SEHNR and CDR2 FQNEAQ come from the germline V gene (reference sequence). The CDR3 has 14 amino acids. The DNA of the CDR3 is TGTGCCAGCAGCCCGGGATTAGCCGCAGATACGCAGTATTTT. Translated, it gives CASSPGLAADTQYF.

The J gene is TRBJ2-1, the V gene TRBV6-6, with a weak D call TRBD2 (5 bases). The CDR3 loop spans 13 amino acids. Between the trimmed V and J ends, which lost 7 bases and 5 bases, there was a span of 12 bases. Germline loops: CDR1 MNHNY, CDR2 SVGAGI (reference sequence). The CDR3 DNA follows: TGTGCCAGCACAGTGAGCGGTCACAATGAGCAGTTCTTC. Translating it yields CASTVSGHNEQFF.